This TCR beta chain was observed in a study of T cell responses to AZD1222 COVID-19 vaccine. Trimming left V 4 bases short and J 2 bases short, with 17 bases between. Germline assignment: CDR1 MNHEY and CDR2 SVGAGI. CDR3 length: 16 amino acids. Study-level findings and limits: White British ancestry dominated among donors, who included more females, and clonal diversity was possibly underestimated. Spike-specific TCRs gained breadth and depth after people received two AZD1222 doses. Dominant at 160-218 and 743-854, vaccine-associated CD4 TCRs also spanned spike.

On this clone itself: Antigen specificity is unknown.

Clones were read by immunoSEQ multiplex PCR, and TCRdb kept only the in-frame ones, dropping some. The sample totals about 140,000 clones. The clonotype originates from an adult in good health. The chain links TRBV6-5 to TRBJ1-1; possibly TRBD1 for D (6 bases). The sequenced material came from peripheral blood. Here the CDR3 reads CASSSQVGGGNTEAFF. As DNA, the CDR3 is TGTGCCAGCAGTTCGCAAGTCGGAGGGGGAAACACTGAAGCTTTCTTT.